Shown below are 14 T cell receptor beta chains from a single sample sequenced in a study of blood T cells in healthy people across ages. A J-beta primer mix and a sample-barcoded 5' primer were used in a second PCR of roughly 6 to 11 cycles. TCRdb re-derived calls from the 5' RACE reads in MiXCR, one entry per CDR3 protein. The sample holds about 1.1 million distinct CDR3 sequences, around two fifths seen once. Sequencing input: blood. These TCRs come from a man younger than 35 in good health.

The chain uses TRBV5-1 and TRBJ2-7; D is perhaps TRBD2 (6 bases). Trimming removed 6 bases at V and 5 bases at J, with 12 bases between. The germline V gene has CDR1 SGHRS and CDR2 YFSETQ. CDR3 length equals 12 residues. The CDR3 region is CASNGGLHEQYF. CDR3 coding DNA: TGCGCCAGCAACGGGGGATTACACGAGCAGTACTTC.

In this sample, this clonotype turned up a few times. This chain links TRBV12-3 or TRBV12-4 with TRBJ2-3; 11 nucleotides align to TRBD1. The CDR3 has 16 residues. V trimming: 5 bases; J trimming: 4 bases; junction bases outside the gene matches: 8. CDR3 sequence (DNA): TGTGCCAGCAGTAGCTCCGGGACAGGGGGTGCAGATACGCAGTATTTT. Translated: CASSSSGTGGADTQYF.

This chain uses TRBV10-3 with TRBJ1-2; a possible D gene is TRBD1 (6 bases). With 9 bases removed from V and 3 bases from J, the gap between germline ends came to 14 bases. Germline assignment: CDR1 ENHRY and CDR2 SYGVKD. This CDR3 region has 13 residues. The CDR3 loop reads CAISQGIDYGYTF. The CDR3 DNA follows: TGTGCCATTTCGCAGGGGATTGACTATGGCTACACCTTC.

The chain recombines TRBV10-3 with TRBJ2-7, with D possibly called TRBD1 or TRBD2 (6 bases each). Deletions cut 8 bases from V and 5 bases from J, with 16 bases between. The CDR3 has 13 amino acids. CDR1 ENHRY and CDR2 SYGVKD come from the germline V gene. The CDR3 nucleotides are TGTGCCATCCGCGGGGCAGGGGTCGACGAGCAGTACTTC. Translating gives CAIRGAGVDEQYF.

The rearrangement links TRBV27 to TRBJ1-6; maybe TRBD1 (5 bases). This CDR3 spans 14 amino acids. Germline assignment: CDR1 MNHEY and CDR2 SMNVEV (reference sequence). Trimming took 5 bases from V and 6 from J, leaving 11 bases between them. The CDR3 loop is CASSIRGVNSPLHF. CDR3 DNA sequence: TGTGCCAGCAGTATCCGGGGCGTTAATTCACCCCTCCACTTT.

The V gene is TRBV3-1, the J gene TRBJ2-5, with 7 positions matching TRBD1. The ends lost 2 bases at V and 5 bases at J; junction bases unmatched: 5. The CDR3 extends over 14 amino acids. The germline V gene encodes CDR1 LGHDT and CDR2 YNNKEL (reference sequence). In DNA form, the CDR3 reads TGTGCCAGCAGCCAACCGGGACAGCTTGAGACCCAGTACTTC. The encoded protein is CASSQPGQLETQYF.

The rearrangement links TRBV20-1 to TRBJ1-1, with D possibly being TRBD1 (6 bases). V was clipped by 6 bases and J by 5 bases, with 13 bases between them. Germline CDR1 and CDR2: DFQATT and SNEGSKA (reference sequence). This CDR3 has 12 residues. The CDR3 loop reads CSATGGATEAFF. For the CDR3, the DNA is TGCAGTGCCACGGGGGGGGCGACTGAAGCTTTCTTT.

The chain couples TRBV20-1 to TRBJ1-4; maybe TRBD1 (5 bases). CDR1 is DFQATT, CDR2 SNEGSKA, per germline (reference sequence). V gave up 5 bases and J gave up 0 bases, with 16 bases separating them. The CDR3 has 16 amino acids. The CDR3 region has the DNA TGCAGTGCTTCAAGGAGGGGATTTGCAACTAATGAAAAACTGTTTTTT. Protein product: CSASRRGFATNEKLFF.

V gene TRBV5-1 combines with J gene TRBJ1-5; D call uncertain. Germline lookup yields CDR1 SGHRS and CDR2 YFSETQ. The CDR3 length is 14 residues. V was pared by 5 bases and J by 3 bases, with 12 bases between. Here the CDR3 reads CASSSDPTNQPQHF. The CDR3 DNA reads TGCGCCAGCAGTTCCGACCCGACCAATCAGCCCCAGCATTTT.

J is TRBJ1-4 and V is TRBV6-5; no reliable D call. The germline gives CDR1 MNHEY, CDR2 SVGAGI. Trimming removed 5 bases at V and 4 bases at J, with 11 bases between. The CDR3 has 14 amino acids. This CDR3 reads CASSRSRDNEKLFF. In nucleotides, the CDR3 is TGTGCCAGCAGTAGGAGTCGGGATAATGAAAAACTGTTTTTT.

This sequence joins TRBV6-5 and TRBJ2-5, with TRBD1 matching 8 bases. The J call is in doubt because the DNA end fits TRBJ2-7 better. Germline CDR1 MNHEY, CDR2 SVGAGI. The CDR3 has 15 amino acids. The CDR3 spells CASSPTGVLTYEQYF. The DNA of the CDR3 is TGTGCCAGCAGTCCGACAGGGGTTCTCACCTACGAGCAGTACTTC.

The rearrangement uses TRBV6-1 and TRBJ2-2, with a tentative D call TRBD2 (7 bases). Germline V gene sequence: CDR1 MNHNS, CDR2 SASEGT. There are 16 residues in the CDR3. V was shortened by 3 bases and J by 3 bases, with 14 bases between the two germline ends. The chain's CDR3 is CASSDRGGADTGELFF. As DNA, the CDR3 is TGTGCCAGCAGTGATAGGGGGGGGGCAGACACCGGGGAGCTGTTTTTT.

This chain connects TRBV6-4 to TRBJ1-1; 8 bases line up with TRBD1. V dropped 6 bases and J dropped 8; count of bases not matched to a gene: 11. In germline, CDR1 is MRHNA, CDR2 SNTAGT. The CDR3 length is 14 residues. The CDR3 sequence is CASSLTGQGGEAFF. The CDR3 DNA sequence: TGTGCCAGCAGCCTTACAGGACAGGGTGGGGAAGCTTTCTTT.

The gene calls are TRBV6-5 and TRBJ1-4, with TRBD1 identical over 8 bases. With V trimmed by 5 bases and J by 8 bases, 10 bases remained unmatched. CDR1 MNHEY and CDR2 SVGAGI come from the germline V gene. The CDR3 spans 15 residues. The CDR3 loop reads CASSLDRGVWEKLFF. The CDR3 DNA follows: TGTGCCAGCAGTCTAGACAGGGGTGTCTGGGAAAAACTGTTTTTT.